This passage covers 18 T cell receptor beta chains from one sample sequenced in a study of CD4 T cells in relation to SARS-CoV-2 and coronaviruses. Assay used: immunoSEQ multiplex PCR; TCRdb lists only in-frame clones, some missing. The sample shows about 47,000 clones, around 80% of them seen only once. Antigens for these TCRs are unknown. Sequenced material: naive CD4+ T cells from PBMCs, cultured in vitro. The sample's subset: naive CD4+ T cells isolated by negative enrichment. These receptors originate from an adult with COVID-19.

This chain joins TRBV12-1 and TRBJ1-5. TRBV12-1 corresponds to a pseudogene. The CDR3 totals 16 residues. For the CDR3, the DNA is TGTGCCAGCAGCTTCCCCCCATCGCGGGACTCTCAGCCCCAGCATTTT. Amino acid sequence: CASSFPPSRDSQPQHF.

The chain links TRBV30 to TRBJ1-5; 8 bases are shared with TRBD1. Germline assignment: CDR1 GTSNPN and CDR2 SVGIG (reference sequence). The CDR3 extends over 13 amino acids. Losses at the gene ends were 5 bases for V and 4 bases for J; bases not matched to a gene: 4. Here the CDR3 reads CAWAGGRNQPQHF. In DNA, the CDR3 is TGTGCCTGGGCAGGGGGCCGAAATCAGCCCCAGCATTTT.

There are a few counts of this clone. V and J are TRBV7-9 and TRBJ1-2, with D tentatively TRBD1 (5 bases). The ends were cut back, 1 base at V and 3 bases at J, with 12 bases in the middle. Germline V gene lookup returns CDR1 SEHNR and CDR2 FQNEAQ (reference sequence). The CDR3 is made up of 15 amino acids. This chain's CDR3 is CASSLDSLRDYGYTF. The CDR3 DNA sequence: TGTGCCAGCAGCTTAGATTCGCTCAGGGACTATGGCTACACCTTC.

The V gene is TRBV9, the J gene TRBJ2-1; D may correspond to TRBD1 or TRBD2 (5 bases each). This CDR3 contains 16 residues. The V end was cut by 4 bases, the J end by 0 bases, with 14 bases between. The V gene's germline CDR1 is SGDLS and CDR2 YYNGEE. The CDR3 bases are TGTGCCAGCAGCCCGCCAGGGAGACTCTCCTACAATGAGCAGTTCTTC. This encodes CASSPPGRLSYNEQFF.

In this sample, this clone turned up a few times. The rearrangement uses TRBV11-3 and TRBJ2-2; 7 bases are shared with TRBD1. The CDR3 runs 15 residues. Germline CDR1 SGHNT, CDR2 YENEEA. The V gene end was trimmed by 6 bases and the J gene end by 1 base; junction bases not matched to a gene: 5. CDR3 DNA: TGTGCCAGCAGAGTGACAGGGAAGAACACCGGGGAGCTGTTTTTT. The encoded protein is CASRVTGKNTGELFF.

This clone was seen once. This chain uses TRBV4-1 with TRBJ2-5, with D possibly TRBD2 on 5 matching bases. V lost 3 bases and J 5 bases, leaving 19 bases between the germline ends. Germline lookup yields CDR1 MGHRA and CDR2 YSYEKL. The CDR3 has 16 amino acids. The CDR3 DNA sequence: TGCGCCAGCAGCCATTTTCTAGCATACTTTGGGGAGACCCAGTACTTC. It is translated as CASSHFLAYFGETQYF.

This clone was detected only once. The gene calls are TRBV6-6 and TRBJ2-7; D is undetermined. V gave up 3 bases and J gave up 3 bases, with 9 bases separating them. This CDR3 comprises 13 residues. CDR1 is MNHNY, CDR2 SVGAGI, per germline (reference sequence). In DNA form, the CDR3 reads TGTGCCAGCAGTTATGAGATATTCTACGAGCAGTACTTC. As protein: CASSYEIFYEQYF.

The chain is built from TRBV12-3 or TRBV12-4 and TRBJ2-5; no clear D. Trimming took 7 bases from V and 3 from J, leaving 6 bases between them. The CDR3 length is 11 residues. This chain's CDR3 is CASTSKETQYF. Written as DNA, the CDR3 is TGTGCCAGCACATCGAAAGAGACCCAGTACTTC.

The chain couples TRBV7-8 to TRBJ2-7; D is uncertain. CDR1 and CDR2 from the germline V gene are SGHVS and FQNEAQ. Trimming removed 5 bases at V and 5 bases at J, with 7 bases between. The CDR3 totals 11 residues. The CDR3 sequence is CASSPRDEQYF. DNA for the CDR3: TGTGCCAGCAGCCCCCGGGACGAGCAGTACTTC.

The V gene is TRBV28, the J gene TRBJ1-5; TRBD1 is a possible D gene (5 bases). V was shortened by 2 bases and J by 4 bases, with 12 bases between the two germline ends. From germline, CDR1 is MDHEN and CDR2 SYDVKM. CDR3 size: 15 residues. CDR3 sequence reads: CASSLQGLGNQPQHF. The CDR3 DNA sequence: TGTGCCAGCAGTTTACAGGGTCTCGGGAATCAGCCCCAGCATTTT.

This chain uses TRBV28 with TRBJ2-7, with D unresolved. The germline gives CDR1 MDHEN, CDR2 SYDVKM. This CDR3 is built from 14 residues. V lost 7 bases and J lost 3, with 16 bases in between. The CDR3 DNA is TGTGCCAGCATCCCCACCGGGCACTACTACGAGCAGTACTTC. Translation gives CASIPTGHYYEQYF.

V gene TRBV9 combines with J gene TRBJ2-3; a possible D gene is TRBD2 (5 bases). Trimming left V 7 bases short and J 4 bases short, with 16 bases between. The CDR3 length is 14 residues. Germline-derived CDR1 and CDR2 are SGDLS and YYNGEE. CDR3 sequence: CASAGLGWADTQYF. CDR3 nucleotides: TGTGCCAGCGCAGGACTCGGTTGGGCAGATACGCAGTATTTT.

The V and J genes are TRBV28 and TRBJ1-4; tentative D call: TRBD1 (5 bases). V gave up 3 bases and J gave up 3 bases, with 11 bases separating them. CDR1 and CDR2 from the germline V gene are MDHEN and SYDVKM. The CDR3 is made up of 15 amino acids. CDR3 loop: CASSLRGSSNEKLFF. CDR3 DNA: TGTGCCAGCAGTTTGAGGGGCTCGTCTAATGAAAAACTGTTTTTT.

The CDR3 is CASSLGQMGAKNIQYF. In DNA form, the CDR3 reads TGTGCCAGCAGCTTGGGTCAGATGGGAGCCAAAAACATTCAGTACTTC. The chain carries TRBV5-8 and TRBJ2-4; the D is unclear. This CDR3 has 16 residues. V was pared by 0 bases and J by 0 bases, with 10 bases between. Germline-derived CDR1 and CDR2 are SGHTS and YDEGEE. Variable domain in full (rest from reference TRBV5-8 and TRBJ2-4): EAGVTQSPTHLIKTRGQQATLRCSPISGHTSVYWYQQALGLGLQFLLWYDEGEERNRGNFPPRFSGRQFPNYSSELNVNALELEDSALYLCASSLGQMGAKNIQYFGAGTRLSVL.

The chain uses TRBV2 and TRBJ2-7, with 12 positions matching TRBD2. With V trimmed by 9 bases and J by 2 bases, 2 bases remained unmatched. CDR1 SNHLY and CDR2 FYNNEI come from the germline V gene. The CDR3 has 13 residues. CDR3 bases: TGTGCCAGTTGGACTAGCGGGGCCTACGAGCAGTACTTC. It is translated as CASWTSGAYEQYF.

The chain combines TRBV4-1 with TRBJ1-5; 7 bases fit TRBD1. Germline V lookup: CDR1 MGHRA, CDR2 YSYEKL. Trimming removed 3 bases from V and 2 bases from J; junction bases left unmatched: 10. CDR3 length: 17 residues. This chain's CDR3 is CASSQGVRGLGNQPQHF. CDR3 in DNA: TGCGCCAGCAGCCAGGGGGTCAGGGGGTTGGGCAATCAGCCCCAGCATTTT.

The CDR3 nucleotides are TGTGCCAGCAGTATTAGATGGGGGACTAGCGGGAGCGAGCAGTACTTC. Translated, it gives CASSIRWGTSGSEQYF. The chain carries TRBV28 and TRBJ2-7; TRBD2 matches at 14 bases. The CDR3 consists of 16 residues. Germline assignment: CDR1 MDHEN and CDR2 SYDVKM. The junction had 9 bases not matched to a gene; V was cut back by 5 bases and J by 6 bases.

This clone was observed a single time. J is TRBJ1-4 and V is TRBV5-1; a weak D match, TRBD1 (5 bases). Germline CDR1 SGHRS, CDR2 YFSETQ. This CDR3 spans 15 amino acids. The V end was cut by 1 base, the J end by 0 bases, with 7 bases between. The CDR3 nucleotides read TGCGCCAGCAGCTTGACGGGACCAACTAATGAAAAACTGTTTTTT. Protein: CASSLTGPTNEKLFF.